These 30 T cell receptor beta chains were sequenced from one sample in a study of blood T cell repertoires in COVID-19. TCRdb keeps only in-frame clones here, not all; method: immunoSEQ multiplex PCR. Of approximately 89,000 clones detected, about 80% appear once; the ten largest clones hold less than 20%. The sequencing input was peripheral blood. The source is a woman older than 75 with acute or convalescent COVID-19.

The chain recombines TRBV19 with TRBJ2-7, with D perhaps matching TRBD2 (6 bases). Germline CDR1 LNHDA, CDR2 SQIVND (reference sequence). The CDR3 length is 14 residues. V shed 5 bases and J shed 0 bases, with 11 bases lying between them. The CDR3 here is CASSPRLVSYEQYF. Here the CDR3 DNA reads TGTGCCAGTAGTCCCCGACTAGTCTCCTACGAGCAGTACTTC.

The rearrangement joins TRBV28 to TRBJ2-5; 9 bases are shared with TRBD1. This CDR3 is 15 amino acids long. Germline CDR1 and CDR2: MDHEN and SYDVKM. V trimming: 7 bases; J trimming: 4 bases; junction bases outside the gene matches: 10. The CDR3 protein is CASKSGDRAGETQYF. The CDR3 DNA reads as TGTGCCAGCAAATCAGGGGACAGGGCGGGAGAGACCCAGTACTTC. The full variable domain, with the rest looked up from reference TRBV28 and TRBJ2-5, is DVKVTQSSRYLVKRTGEKVFLECVQDMDHENMFWYRQDPGLGLRLIYFSYDVKMKEKGDIPEGYSVSREKKERFSLILESASTNQTSMYLCASKSGDRAGETQYFGPGTRLLVL.

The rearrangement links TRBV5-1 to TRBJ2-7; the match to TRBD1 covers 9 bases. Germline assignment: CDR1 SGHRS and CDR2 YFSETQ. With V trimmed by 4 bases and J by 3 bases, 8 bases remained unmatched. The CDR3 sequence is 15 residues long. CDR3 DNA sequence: TGCGCCAGCAGCCCTTATGGGGGACAGGGCTACGAGCAGTACTTC. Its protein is CASSPYGGQGYEQYF.

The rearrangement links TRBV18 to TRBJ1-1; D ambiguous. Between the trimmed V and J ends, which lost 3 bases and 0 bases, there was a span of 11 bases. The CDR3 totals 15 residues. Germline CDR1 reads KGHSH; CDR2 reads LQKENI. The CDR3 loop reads CASSPNGVMNTEAFF. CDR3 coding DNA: TGTGCCAGCTCACCGAACGGGGTCATGAACACTGAAGCTTTCTTT.

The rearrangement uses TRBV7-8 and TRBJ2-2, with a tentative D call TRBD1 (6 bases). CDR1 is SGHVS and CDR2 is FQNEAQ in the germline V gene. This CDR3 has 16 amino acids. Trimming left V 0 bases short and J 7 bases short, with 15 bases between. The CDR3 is CASSLAVPGVGGELFF. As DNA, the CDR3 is TGTGCCAGCAGCTTAGCGGTGCCAGGGGTGGGCGGGGAGCTGTTTTTT. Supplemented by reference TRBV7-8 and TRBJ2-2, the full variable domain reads GAGVSQSPRYKVAKRGQDVALRCDPISGHVSLFWYQQALGQGPEFLTYFQNEAQLDKSGLPSDRFFAERPEGSVSTLKIQRTQQEDSAVYLCASSLAVPGVGGELFFGEGSRLTVL.

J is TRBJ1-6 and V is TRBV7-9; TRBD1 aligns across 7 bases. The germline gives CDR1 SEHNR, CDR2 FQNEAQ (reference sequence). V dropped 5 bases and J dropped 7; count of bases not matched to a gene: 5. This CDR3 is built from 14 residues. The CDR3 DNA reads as TGTGCCAGCAGCAGACAGGGTGGAAATTCACCCCTCCACTTT. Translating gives CASSRQGGNSPLHF.

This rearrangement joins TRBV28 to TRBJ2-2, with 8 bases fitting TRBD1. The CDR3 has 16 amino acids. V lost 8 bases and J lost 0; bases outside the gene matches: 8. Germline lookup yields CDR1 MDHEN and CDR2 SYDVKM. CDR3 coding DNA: TGTGCCAGCGTCAACCAGGGGGCAGCGAACACCGGGGAGCTGTTTTTT. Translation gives CASVNQGAANTGELFF. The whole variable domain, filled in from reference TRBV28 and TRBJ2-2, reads DVKVTQSSRYLVKRTGEKVFLECVQDMDHENMFWYRQDPGLGLRLIYFSYDVKMKEKGDIPEGYSVSREKKERFSLILESASTNQTSMYLCASVNQGAANTGELFFGEGSRLTVL.

CDR3 in amino acids: CASSYQSGGSYEQYF. The CDR3 DNA reads TGTGCCAGCAGTTACCAAAGCGGGGGCTCCTACGAGCAGTACTTC. The chain is built from TRBV6-2 or TRBV6-3 and TRBJ2-7, with TRBD2 matching over 8 bases. Looked up from germline, CDR1 is MNHEY and CDR2 is SVGEGT. The CDR3 length is 15 residues. The V and J ends lost 2 bases and 0 bases, in that order; junction bases with no gene match: 3.

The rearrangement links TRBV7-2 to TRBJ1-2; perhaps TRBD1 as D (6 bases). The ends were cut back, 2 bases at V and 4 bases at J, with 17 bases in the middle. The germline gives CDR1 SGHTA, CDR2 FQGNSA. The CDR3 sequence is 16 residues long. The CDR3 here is CASSLNPGEGIYGYTF. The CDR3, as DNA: TGTGCCAGCAGCTTAAACCCAGGGGAAGGTATCTATGGCTACACCTTC.

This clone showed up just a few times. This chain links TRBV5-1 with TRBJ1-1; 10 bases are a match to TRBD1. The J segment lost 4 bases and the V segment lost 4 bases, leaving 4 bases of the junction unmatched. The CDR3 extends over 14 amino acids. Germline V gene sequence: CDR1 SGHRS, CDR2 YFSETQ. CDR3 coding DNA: TGCGCCAGCAGCAGGGGACAGGGGTCCACTGAAGCTTTCTTT. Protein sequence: CASSRGQGSTEAFF.

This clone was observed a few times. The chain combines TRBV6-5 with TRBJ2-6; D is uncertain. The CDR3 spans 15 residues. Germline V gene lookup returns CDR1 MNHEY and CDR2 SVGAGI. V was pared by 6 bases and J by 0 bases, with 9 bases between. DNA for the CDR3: TGTGCCAGCAGGATGACAAGCTCTGGGGCCAACGTCCTGACTTTC. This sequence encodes CASRMTSSGANVLTF.

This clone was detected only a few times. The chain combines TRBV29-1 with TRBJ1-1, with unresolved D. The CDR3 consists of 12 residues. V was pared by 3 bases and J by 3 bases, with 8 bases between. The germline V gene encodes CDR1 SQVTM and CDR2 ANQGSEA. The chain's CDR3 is CSVERGYTEAFF. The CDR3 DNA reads TGCAGCGTTGAGCGGGGTTACACTGAAGCTTTCTTT.

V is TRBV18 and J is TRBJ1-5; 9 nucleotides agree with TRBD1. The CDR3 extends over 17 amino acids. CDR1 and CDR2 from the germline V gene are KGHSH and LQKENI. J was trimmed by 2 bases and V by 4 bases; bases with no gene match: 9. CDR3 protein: CASSHGGQGGGNQPQHF. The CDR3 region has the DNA TGTGCCAGCTCACACGGGGGACAGGGCGGAGGCAATCAGCCCCAGCATTTT.

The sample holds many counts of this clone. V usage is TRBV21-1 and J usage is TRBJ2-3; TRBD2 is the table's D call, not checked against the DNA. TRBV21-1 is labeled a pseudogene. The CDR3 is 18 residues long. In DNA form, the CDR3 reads TGTGCCAGCAGCAAAGACGACCGGACTAGCGAGAGCACAGATACGCAGTATTTT. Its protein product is CASSKDDRTSESTDTQYF.

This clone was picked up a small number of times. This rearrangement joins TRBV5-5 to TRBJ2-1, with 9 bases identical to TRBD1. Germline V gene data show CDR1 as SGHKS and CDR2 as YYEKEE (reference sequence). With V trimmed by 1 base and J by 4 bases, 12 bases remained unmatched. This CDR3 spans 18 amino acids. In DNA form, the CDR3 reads TGTGCCAGCAGCTTGATTGGTGTCGGGACAGGGCGTTACAATGAGCAGTTCTTC. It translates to CASSLIGVGTGRYNEQFF.

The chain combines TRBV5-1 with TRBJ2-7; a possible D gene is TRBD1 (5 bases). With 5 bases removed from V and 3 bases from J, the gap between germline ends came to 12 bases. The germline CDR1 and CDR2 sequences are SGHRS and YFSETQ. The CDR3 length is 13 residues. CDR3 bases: TGCGCCAGCAGGGAACAGGAGTTCTACGAGCAGTACTTC. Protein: CASREQEFYEQYF. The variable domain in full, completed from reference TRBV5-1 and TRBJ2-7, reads KAGVTQTPRYLIKTRGQQVTLSCSPISGHRSVSWYQQTPGQGLQFLFEYFSETQRNKGNFPGRFSGRQFSNSRSEMNVSTLELGDSALYLCASREQEFYEQYFGPGTRLTVT.

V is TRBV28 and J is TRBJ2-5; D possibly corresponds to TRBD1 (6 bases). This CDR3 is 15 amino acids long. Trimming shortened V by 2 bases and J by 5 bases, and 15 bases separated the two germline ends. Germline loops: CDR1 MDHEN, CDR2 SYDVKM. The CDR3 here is CASSLRGQSEETQYF. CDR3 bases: TGTGCCAGCAGTTTAAGGGGACAATCTGAGGAGACCCAGTACTTC.

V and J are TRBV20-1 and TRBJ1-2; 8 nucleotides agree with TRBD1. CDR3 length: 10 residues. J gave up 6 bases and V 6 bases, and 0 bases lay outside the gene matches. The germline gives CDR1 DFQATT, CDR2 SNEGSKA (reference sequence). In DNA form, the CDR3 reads TGCAGTGCGGACAGGGATGGCTACACCTTC. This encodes CSADRDGYTF.

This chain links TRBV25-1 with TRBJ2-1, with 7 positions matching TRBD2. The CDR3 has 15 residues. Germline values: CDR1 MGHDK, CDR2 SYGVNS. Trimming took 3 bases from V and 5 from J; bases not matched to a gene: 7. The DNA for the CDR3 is TGTGCCAGCAGTGATGCAGGACTAGGGGACAATGAGCAGTTCTTC. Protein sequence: CASSDAGLGDNEQFF.

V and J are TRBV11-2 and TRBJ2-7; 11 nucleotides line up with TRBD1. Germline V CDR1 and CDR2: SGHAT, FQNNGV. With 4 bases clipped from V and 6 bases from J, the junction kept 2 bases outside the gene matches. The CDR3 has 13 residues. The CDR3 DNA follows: TGTGCCAGCAGCTCCGGGACAGGGGGCGAGCAGTACTTC. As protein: CASSSGTGGEQYF. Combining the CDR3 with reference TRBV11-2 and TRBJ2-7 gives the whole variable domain EAGVAQSPRYKIIEKRQSVAFWCNPISGHATLYWYQQILGQGPKLLIQFQNNGVVDDSQLPKDRFSAERLKGVDSTLKIQPAKLEDSAVYLCASSSGTGGEQYFGPGTRLTVT.

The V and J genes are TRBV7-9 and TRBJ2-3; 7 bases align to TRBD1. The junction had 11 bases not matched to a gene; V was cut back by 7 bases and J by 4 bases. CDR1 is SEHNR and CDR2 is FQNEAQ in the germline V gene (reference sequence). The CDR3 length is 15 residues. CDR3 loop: CASTLRLTGADTQYF. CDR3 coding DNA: TGTGCCAGCACCCTACGGCTAACAGGGGCAGATACGCAGTATTTT. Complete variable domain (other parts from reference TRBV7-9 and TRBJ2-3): DTGVSQNPRHKITKRGQNVTFRCDPISEHNRLYWYRQTLGQGPEFLTYFQNEAQLEKSRLLSDRFSAERPKGSFSTLEIQRTEQGDSAMYLCASTLRLTGADTQYFGPGTRLTVL.

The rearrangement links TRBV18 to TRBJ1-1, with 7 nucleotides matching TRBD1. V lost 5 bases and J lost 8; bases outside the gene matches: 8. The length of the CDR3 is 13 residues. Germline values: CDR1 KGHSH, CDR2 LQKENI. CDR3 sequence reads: CASSSRDRSEAFF. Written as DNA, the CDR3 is TGTGCCAGCTCATCGCGGGACAGATCCGAAGCTTTCTTT.

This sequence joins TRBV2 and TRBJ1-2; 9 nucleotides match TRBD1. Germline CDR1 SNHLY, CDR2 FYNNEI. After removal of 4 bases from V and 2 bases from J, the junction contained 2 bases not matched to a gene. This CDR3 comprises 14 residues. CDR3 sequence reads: CASSGQGGNYGYTF. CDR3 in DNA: TGTGCCAGCAGTGGACAGGGGGGCAACTATGGCTACACCTTC.

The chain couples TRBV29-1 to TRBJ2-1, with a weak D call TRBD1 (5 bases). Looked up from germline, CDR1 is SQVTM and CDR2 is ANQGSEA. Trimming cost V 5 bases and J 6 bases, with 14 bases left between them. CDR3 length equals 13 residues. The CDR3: CSVRNRSLNEQFF. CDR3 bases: TGCAGCGTTAGGAACAGGTCTCTCAATGAGCAGTTCTTC.

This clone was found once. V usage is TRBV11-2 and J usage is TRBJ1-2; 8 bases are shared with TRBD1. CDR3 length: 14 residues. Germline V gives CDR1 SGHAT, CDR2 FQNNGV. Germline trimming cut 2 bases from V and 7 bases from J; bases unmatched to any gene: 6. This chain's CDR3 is CASSLLAGGFGYTF. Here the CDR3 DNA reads TGTGCCAGCAGCTTATTGGCAGGGGGCTTTGGCTACACCTTC.

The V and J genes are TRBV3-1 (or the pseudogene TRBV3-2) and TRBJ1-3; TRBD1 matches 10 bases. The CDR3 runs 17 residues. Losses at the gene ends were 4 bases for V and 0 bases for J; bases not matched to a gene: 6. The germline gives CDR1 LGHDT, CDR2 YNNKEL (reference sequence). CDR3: CASSPGQGVFSGNTIYF. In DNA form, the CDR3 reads TGTGCCAGCAGCCCAGGACAGGGGGTTTTCTCTGGAAACACCATATATTTT.

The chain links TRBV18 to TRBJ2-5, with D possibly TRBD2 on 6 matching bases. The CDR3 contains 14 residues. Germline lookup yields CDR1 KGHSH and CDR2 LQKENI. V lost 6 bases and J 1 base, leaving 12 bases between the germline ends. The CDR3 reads CASSPGTSQETQYF. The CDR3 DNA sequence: TGTGCCAGCTCCCCTGGGACTTCCCAAGAGACCCAGTACTTC. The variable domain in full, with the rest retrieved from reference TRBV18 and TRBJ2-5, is NAGVMQNPRHLVRRRGQEARLRCSPMKGHSHVYWYRQLPEEGLKFMVYLQKENIIDESGMPKERFSAEFPKEGPSILRIQQVVRGDSAAYFCASSPGTSQETQYFGPGTRLLVL.

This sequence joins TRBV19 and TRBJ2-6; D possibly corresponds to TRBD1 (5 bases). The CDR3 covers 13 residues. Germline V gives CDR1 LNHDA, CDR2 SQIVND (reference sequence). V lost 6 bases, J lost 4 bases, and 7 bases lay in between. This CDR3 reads CASRTAGANVLTF. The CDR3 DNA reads TGTGCCAGTAGGACAGCGGGGGCCAACGTCCTGACTTTC.

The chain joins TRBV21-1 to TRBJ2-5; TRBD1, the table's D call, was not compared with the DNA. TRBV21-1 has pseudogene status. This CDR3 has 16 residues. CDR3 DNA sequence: TGTGCCAGCAGCAAAATTCCGACAGGGCCCCAAGAGACCCAGTACTTC. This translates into CASSKIPTGPQETQYF.

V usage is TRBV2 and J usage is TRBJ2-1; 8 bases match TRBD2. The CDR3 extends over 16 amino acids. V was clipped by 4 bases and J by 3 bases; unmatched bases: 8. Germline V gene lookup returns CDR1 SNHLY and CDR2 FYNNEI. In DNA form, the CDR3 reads TGTGCCAGCAGTGTGGCGGGAGGAGATTTCTACAATGAGCAGTTCTTC. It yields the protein CASSVAGGDFYNEQFF.